The 8 T cell receptor beta chains below were found in one sample sequenced in a study of blood T cells in healthy people across ages. It was with a sample-barcoded 5' primer and a J-beta primer mix that a second PCR of roughly 7 to 12 cycles was run. TCRdb itself ran the 5' RACE reads through MiXCR, one entry per CDR3 protein. The sample includes just over 1 million distinct CDR3 sequences, more than 40% of them seen just once. The sample consisted of blood. These receptors were collected from a woman aged 55 to 70 in good health.

At least ten counts were recorded for this clonotype. The chain uses TRBV25-1 and TRBJ2-5, with 8 positions matching TRBD1. Trimming cost V 3 bases and J 1 base; bases outside gene matches: 4. The V gene's germline CDR1 is MGHDK and CDR2 SYGVNS. This CDR3 has 15 residues. CDR3 nucleotides: TGTGCCAGCAGTGATCAGGGGGCCGTCCAAGAGACCCAGTACTTC. Its translation is CASSDQGAVQETQYF.

Points on this clonotype: An end of the junction does not agree with germline; a read error may underlie this. The gene calls are TRBV6-5 and TRBJ1-1, with D uncertain. Germline-derived CDR1 and CDR2 are MNHEY and SVGAGI. The CDR3 is 11 amino acids. This CDR3 is CASGVKTEAFF. CDR3 bases: TGTGCCAGCGGGGTGAAGACTGAAGCTTTCTTT.

This chain connects TRBV12-3 or TRBV12-4 to TRBJ2-3; 10 bases map to TRBD2. With 0 bases clipped from V and 5 bases from J, the junction kept 5 bases outside the gene matches. The CDR3 spans 16 residues. The CDR3 sequence: CASSLAPAGGLDTQYF. In DNA form, the CDR3 reads TGTGCCAGCAGTTTAGCGCCAGCGGGAGGGCTAGATACGCAGTATTTT.

The rearrangement uses TRBV4-2 and TRBJ2-3; the match to TRBD2 covers 10 bases. There are 17 residues in the CDR3. Germline-derived CDR1 and CDR2 are LGHNA and YNFKEQ. The V gene end was trimmed by 1 base and the J gene end by 3 bases; junction bases not matched to a gene: 7. CDR3: CASSQGDSGRPTDTQYF. The CDR3 region has the DNA TGTGCCAGCAGCCAAGGTGATAGCGGGAGGCCGACAGATACGCAGTATTTT.

The chain joins TRBV20-1 to TRBJ2-5; D is uncertain. The end of the DNA aligns better with TRBJ2-7, so the J call may be wrong. Germline-derived CDR1 and CDR2 are DFQATT and SNEGSKA (reference sequence). The CDR3 is made up of 12 amino acids. The CDR3 loop reads CSAGGFSYEQYF. The CDR3 coding sequence is TGCAGTGCGGGCGGATTTTCCTACGAGCAGTACTTC.

The chain combines TRBV9 with TRBJ2-7; D is unresolved. The CDR3 covers 13 residues. The ends were cut back, 0 bases at V and 6 bases at J, with 10 bases in the middle. Germline V lookup: CDR1 SGDLS, CDR2 YYNGEE. CDR3 residues: CASSVDIGFEQYF. The CDR3 DNA reads as TGTGCCAGCAGCGTAGATATTGGGTTCGAGCAGTACTTC.

The chain carries TRBV20-1 and TRBJ1-6; perhaps TRBD1 as D (6 bases). The CDR3 consists of 15 residues. V shed 0 bases and J shed 10 bases, with 16 bases lying between them. Per germline, CDR1 DFQATT and CDR2 SNEGSKA (reference sequence). The chain's CDR3 is CSARDGESGASPLHF. Written as DNA, the CDR3 is TGCAGTGCTAGAGATGGCGAGTCGGGGGCCTCACCCCTCCACTTT.

The chain uses TRBV5-1 and TRBJ2-1, with 9 bases identical to TRBD2. This CDR3 has 17 amino acids. The ends lost 4 bases at V and 2 bases at J; junction bases unmatched: 10. CDR1 is SGHRS and CDR2 is YFSETQ in the germline V gene. The CDR3 protein is CASSKWGASGAYNEQFF. CDR3 sequence (DNA): TGCGCCAGCAGCAAATGGGGGGCTAGCGGGGCCTACAATGAGCAGTTCTTC.